This TCR beta chain emerged from a study of chemoradiotherapy in HPV16-positive cancers (dated by TCRdb to the early 2020s). Background on the whole study: Functional T-cell assays on cells from two HPV16-positive patients defined candidate HPV-specific T-cell clones and common TCR motifs. The study asked whether T-cell immunity against the HPV oncoproteins E6 and E7 changes during chemoradiotherapy and whether it affects survival. The candidate HPV-specific TCRs and motifs were subsequently tracked in TCR repertoires obtained from roughly 90 patients with HPV-related cancers. General conclusions and limits of the study: The survival association was reported for HPV16-positive patients, and the functional definition of HPV-specific T cells was derived from only a couple of HPV16-positive patients. Expansion of candidate HPV-specific clones and E7-related TCR motifs was observed in the tumor microenvironment during treatment, whereas no such expansion was observed for non-HPV-specific T cells. Among HPV16-positive patients, expansion of HPV-responsive T cells during chemoradiotherapy was associated with better recurrence-free survival.

Remarks on this clone: No antigen is known for it. One base away there is no much larger clone; base qualities are not given.

Because repertoires were sampled repeatedly during chemoradiotherapy, clonal expansion in the tumor microenvironment could be followed. CDR1 and CDR2 are drawn from the germline V gene: SNHLY, FYNNEI. Including cysteine and phenylalanine, the CDR3 has 11 amino acids. Only the CDR3 region is kept as DNA, spanning 33 bases read in frame from base 1. Trimming costs V 3 bases and J 9 bases, and their ends lie 6 bases apart. Preparation of the library involved the immunoSEQ multiplex PCR assay. TCRdb took over this immuneACCESS table, retaining in-frame rearrangements with V and J assigned. Such tables are incomplete; in checked studies, under half of the missing clones stem from an unresolved V gene, and the remainder is unexplained. For this sample there are 2,000 or so clones; around nine tenths appear just once. Roughly 6.3% of the sample goes to the ten largest clones.

This specimen consisted of tumor tissue, obtained from a patient who underwent chemoradiotherapy. The chain is encoded by TRBV2 joined to TRBJ1-5; no D segment can be confidently identified. This receptor was obtained from a human donor with HPV-associated anogenital cancer. The sequenced DNA: TGTGCCAGCAGTGACCCCGCGCCCCAGCATTTT. Its translation reads: CASSDPAPQHF.